Listed below are T cell receptor beta chains from one sample, sequenced in a study of post-analysis software for immune sequencing data. TCRdb re-called the PCR reads through MiXCR, storing one row per CDR3 protein. There are about 570,000 distinct CDR3 sequences in the sample; 30% to 40% occur only once, and approximately 6% lies in the top ten. Material for sequencing was blood. The receptors stem from a girl aged 2 to 17 with multiple sclerosis. Each CDR3 is given with its conserved first and last residue.

>TRBV3-1|13
CASSPQDTDTQYF
>TRBV12-3/TRBV12-4|16
CASSAGTSGARGTQYF
>TRBV20-1|14
CSAPLAGGNDEQFF
>TRBV3-1|16
CASSQDGPSMNTEAFF
>TRBV7-9|16
CASRYLRTDANTEAFF
>TRBV5-1|16
CASSGDRGVVNTEAFF
>TRBV20-1|13
CSAMHPGFNEQYF
>TRBV25-1|20
CASSDPVGLAGGLSYNEQFF
>TRBV6-5|14
CASKGPGTDRKLFF
>TRBV20-1|16
CSAPRMLDLHGNIQYF
>TRBV28|14
CASSSPGQGVEAFF
>TRBV4-1|16
CASSRAPSGVKDTQYF
>TRBV5-1|13
CASTPGLQDEQFF
>TRBV10-3|15
CAIKASSRGNQPQHF
>TRBV5-4|15
CASSPARTVPETQYF
>TRBV4-2|15
CASSQEGGRDEKLFF
>TRBV5-1|14
CASSMPGPHNEQFF
>TRBV29-1|13
CSGGGTGTATQYF
>TRBV2|15
CTSRQIKGQAGGYTF
>TRBV7-3|13
CASSQESFGGYTF
>TRBV10-1|17
CASSDTTGQGSYNEQFF
>TRBV4-1|14
CASSRPLETVQAFF
>TRBV10-1|13
CASRRNLNEKLFF